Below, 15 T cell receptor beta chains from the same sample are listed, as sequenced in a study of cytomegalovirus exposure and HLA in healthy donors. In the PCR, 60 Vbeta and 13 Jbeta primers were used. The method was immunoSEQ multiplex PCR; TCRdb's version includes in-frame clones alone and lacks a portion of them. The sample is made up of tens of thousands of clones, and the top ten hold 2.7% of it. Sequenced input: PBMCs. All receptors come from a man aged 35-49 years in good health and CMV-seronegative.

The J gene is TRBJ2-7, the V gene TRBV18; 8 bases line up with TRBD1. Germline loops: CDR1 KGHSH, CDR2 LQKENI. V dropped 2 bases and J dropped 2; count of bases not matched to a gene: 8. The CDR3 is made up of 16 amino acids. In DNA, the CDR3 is TGTGCCAGCTCACCAGACCGGGACAGGAGCGCCTACGAGCAGTACTTC. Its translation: CASSPDRDRSAYEQYF.

This CDR3 is CASSRGQGTNTEAFF. DNA of the CDR3: TGTGCCAGCAGTAGAGGACAGGGCACGAACACTGAAGCTTTCTTT. This sequence joins TRBV6-1 and TRBJ1-1; the match to TRBD1 covers 8 bases. The V segment lost 5 bases and the J segment 1 base; nucleotides outside the gene matches: 6. CDR3 size: 15 residues. Germline assignment: CDR1 MNHNS and CDR2 SASEGT.

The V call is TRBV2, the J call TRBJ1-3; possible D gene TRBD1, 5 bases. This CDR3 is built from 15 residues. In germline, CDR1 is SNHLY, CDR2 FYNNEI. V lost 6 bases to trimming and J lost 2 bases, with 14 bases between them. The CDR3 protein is CASSLRSGPGNTIYF. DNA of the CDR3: TGTGCCAGCAGCCTGCGTTCAGGGCCTGGAAACACCATATATTTT.

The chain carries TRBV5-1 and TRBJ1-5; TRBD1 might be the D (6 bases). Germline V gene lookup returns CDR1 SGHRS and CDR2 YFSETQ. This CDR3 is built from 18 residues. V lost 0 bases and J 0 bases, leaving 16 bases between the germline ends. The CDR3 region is CASSLVPGTQGSNQPQHF. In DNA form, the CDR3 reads TGCGCCAGCAGCTTGGTACCTGGGACACAGGGTAGCAATCAGCCCCAGCATTTT.

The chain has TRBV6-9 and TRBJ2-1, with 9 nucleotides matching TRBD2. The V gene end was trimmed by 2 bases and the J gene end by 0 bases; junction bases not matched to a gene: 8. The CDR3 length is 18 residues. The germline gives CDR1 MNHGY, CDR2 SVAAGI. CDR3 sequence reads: CASSYHSGGHSSYNEQFF. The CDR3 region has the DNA TGTGCCAGCAGTTATCATAGCGGGGGCCACAGCTCCTACAATGAGCAGTTCTTC.

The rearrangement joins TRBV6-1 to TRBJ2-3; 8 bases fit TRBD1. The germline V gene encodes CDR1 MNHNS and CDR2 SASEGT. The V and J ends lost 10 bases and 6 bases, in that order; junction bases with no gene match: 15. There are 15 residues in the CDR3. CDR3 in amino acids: CATSPELPGGDTQYF. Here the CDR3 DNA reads TGTGCCACTTCGCCTGAGCTTCCAGGGGGCGATACGCAGTATTTT.

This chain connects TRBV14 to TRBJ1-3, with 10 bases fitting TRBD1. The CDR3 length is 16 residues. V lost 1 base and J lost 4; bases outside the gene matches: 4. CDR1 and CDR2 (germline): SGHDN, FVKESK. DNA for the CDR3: TGTGCCAGCAGCCAAGGGACAGGGGGAGCCGGAAACACCATATATTTT. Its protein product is CASSQGTGGAGNTIYF.

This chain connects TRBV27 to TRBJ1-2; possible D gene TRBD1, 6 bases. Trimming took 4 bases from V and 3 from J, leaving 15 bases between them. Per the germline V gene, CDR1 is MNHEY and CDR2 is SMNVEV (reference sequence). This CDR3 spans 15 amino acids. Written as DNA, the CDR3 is TGTGCCAGCAGTTCTACAGGGCTGGAGGACTATGGCTACACCTTC. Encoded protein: CASSSTGLEDYGYTF.

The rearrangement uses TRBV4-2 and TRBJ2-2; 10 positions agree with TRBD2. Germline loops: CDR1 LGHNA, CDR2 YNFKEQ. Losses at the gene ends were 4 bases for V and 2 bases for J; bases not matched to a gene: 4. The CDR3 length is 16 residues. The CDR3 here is CASSRLAGGNTGELFF. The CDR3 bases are TGTGCCAGCAGCCGATTAGCGGGGGGAAACACCGGGGAGCTGTTTTTT.

CDR3 nucleotide sequence: TGTGCCAGCAGCGTAGCGGACTCGCGGGGGGGATCGCAGTATTTT. It yields the protein CASSVADSRGGSQYF. The V gene is TRBV9, the J gene TRBJ2-3; 9 positions match TRBD2. This CDR3 is 15 amino acids long. In germline, CDR1 is SGDLS, CDR2 YYNGEE. J lost 10 bases, V lost 0 bases, and 9 bases had no gene match.

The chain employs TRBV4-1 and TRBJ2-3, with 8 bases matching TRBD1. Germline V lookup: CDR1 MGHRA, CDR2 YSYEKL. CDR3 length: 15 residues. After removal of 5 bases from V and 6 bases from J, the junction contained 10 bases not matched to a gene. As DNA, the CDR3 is TGCGCCAGCAGCTCCCGGGACAGGAGTGCGGATACGCAGTATTTT. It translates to CASSSRDRSADTQYF.

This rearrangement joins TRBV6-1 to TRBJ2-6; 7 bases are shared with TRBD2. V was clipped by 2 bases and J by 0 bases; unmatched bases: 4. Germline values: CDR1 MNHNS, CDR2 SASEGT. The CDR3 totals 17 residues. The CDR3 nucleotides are TGTGCCAGCAGTGAATGGGGGGGGTACTCTGGGGCCAACGTCCTGACTTTC. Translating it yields CASSEWGGYSGANVLTF.

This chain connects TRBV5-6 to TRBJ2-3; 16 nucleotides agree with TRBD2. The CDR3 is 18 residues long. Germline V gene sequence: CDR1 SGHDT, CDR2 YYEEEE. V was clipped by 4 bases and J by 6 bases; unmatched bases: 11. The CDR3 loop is CASSPTGTSGGARDTQYF. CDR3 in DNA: TGTGCCAGCAGCCCCACAGGGACTAGCGGGGGGGCCAGGGATACGCAGTATTTT.

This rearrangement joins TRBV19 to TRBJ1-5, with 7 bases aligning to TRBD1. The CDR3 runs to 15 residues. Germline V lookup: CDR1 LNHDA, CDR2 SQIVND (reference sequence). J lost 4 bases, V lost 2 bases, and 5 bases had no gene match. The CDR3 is CASSIMAGGNQPQHF. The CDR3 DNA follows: TGTGCCAGTAGTATAATGGCAGGGGGGAATCAGCCCCAGCATTTT. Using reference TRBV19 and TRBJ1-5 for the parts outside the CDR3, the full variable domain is DGGITQSPKYLFRKEGQNVTLSCEQNLNHDAMYWYRQDPGQGLRLIYYSQIVNDFQKGDIAEGYSVSREKKESFPLTVTSAQKNPTAFYLCASSIMAGGNQPQHFGDGTRLSIL.

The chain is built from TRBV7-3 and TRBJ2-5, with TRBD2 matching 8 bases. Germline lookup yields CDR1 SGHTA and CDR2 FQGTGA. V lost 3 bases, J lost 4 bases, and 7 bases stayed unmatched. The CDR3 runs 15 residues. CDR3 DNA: TGTGCCAGCAGCTTGACCGGGGGGGCCGGAGAGACCCAGTACTTC. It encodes CASSLTGGAGETQYF.